A single sample gave rise to the 18 T cell receptor beta chains below, sequenced in a study of CD8 T cells in ankylosing spondylitis. A single record per CDR3 protein comes from TCRdb applying MiXCR to the 5' RACE reads. The profile shows 200,000 to 250,000 distinct CDR3 sequences, roughly 32% of them singletons. The specimen was blood, either unsorted or a sorted T cell fraction (not recorded which). All receptors derive from a male donor with ankylosing spondylitis or in good health (not recorded which).

This sequence joins TRBV10-3 and TRBJ1-2, with 7 bases fitting TRBD1. CDR3 length equals 15 residues. Trimming removed 2 bases from V and 1 base from J; junction bases left unmatched: 4. Germline V CDR1 and CDR2: ENHRY, SYGVKD. CDR3 bases: TGTGCCATCAGTGAGGGGAGGGACAGTAACTATGGCTACACCTTC. It codes for CAISEGRDSNYGYTF.

The chain carries TRBV5-1 and TRBJ2-1; D remains unclear. The V gene lost 2 bases and the J gene lost 0 bases, with 9 bases spanning the gap. This CDR3 spans 15 amino acids. Germline lookup yields CDR1 SGHRS and CDR2 YFSETQ. CDR3 region: CASSFGASSYNEQFF. The CDR3 nucleotides read TGCGCCAGCAGCTTTGGTGCGAGCTCCTACAATGAGCAGTTCTTC.

The rearrangement joins TRBV5-1 to TRBJ1-2, with a possible D match to TRBD1 (5 bases). Trimming took off 0 bases at V and 7 bases at J, with 13 bases between the two ends. Germline CDR1 SGHRS, CDR2 YFSETQ. The CDR3 is 14 residues long. CDR3 coding DNA: TGCGCCAGCAGCTTGGAGGCAGGGACTAGTGGCTACACCTTC. Translating gives CASSLEAGTSGYTF.

This clonotype was detected only a few times. V gene TRBV12-3 or TRBV12-4 combines with J gene TRBJ2-5; no clear D gene. The CDR3 consists of 14 residues. The germline V and J ends were trimmed by 1 base and 0 bases, with 6 bases remaining between them. CDR3 residues: CASSLDGYQETQYF. CDR3 DNA sequence: TGTGCCAGCAGTTTAGACGGCTACCAAGAGACCCAGTACTTC.

The gene calls are TRBV6-1 and TRBJ2-7; weak D call: TRBD1 (5 bases). Trimming pared 9 bases from V and 3 bases from J, leaving 15 bases between. Germline CDR1 reads MNHNS; CDR2 reads SASEGT. This CDR3 is built from 13 residues. In DNA, the CDR3 is TGTGCCAGTAAGAGGCAGGGTATCTACGAGCAGTACTTC. Residues: CASKRQGIYEQYF.

This clonotype appeared a few times. The CDR3 DNA reads TGCGCCAGCAGCTCGGATGACTATAAGCAGTACTTC. Translated, it gives CASSSDDYKQYF. The chain has TRBV5-1 and TRBJ2-7; possible D gene TRBD2, 5 bases. Germline loops: CDR1 SGHRS, CDR2 YFSETQ. The V end was cut by 3 bases, the J end by 8 bases, with 12 bases between. The CDR3 consists of 12 residues.

In its sample, this clonotype was seen many times. V and J are TRBV20-1 and TRBJ2-3, with a weak D call TRBD1 (6 bases). The CDR3 is 15 amino acids. V lost 5 bases to trimming and J lost 6 bases, with 21 bases between them. Germline-derived CDR1 and CDR2 are DFQATT and SNEGSKA (reference sequence). CDR3 in DNA: TGCAGTGCTCCCGACAGGTCACCGAGGGGTGATACGCAGTATTTT. Its translation is CSAPDRSPRGDTQYF.

The chain combines TRBV10-3 with TRBJ2-7, with 11 nucleotides matching TRBD2. The CDR3 is made up of 17 amino acids. Germline-derived CDR1 and CDR2 are ENHRY and SYGVKD. Trimming took 4 bases from V and 0 from J; bases not matched to a gene: 8. CDR3 protein: CAISAASGGTSSYEQYF. CDR3 bases: TGTGCCATCAGTGCGGCTAGCGGGGGGACTAGCTCCTACGAGCAGTACTTC.

This chain links TRBV29-1 with TRBJ2-2, with a possible D match to TRBD1 (6 bases). CDR3 length: 13 residues. Germline V gene lookup returns CDR1 SQVTM and CDR2 ANQGSEA. V lost 7 bases and J 1 base, leaving 10 bases between the germline ends. The CDR3 reads CSAGTQNTGELFF. The CDR3, as DNA: TGCAGCGCTGGGACACAGAACACCGGGGAGCTGTTTTTT.

A few counts support this clonotype. The chain uses TRBV18 and TRBJ2-3; weak D call: TRBD2 (5 bases). This CDR3 comprises 16 residues. The V end lost 2 bases, the J end lost 2 bases, and 14 bases lay between the germline ends. Germline V gene data show CDR1 as KGHSH and CDR2 as LQKENI. The CDR3 DNA follows: TGTGCCAGCTCACCATGGGCGGGTTTGGCCACAGATACGCAGTATTTT. It specifies CASSPWAGLATDTQYF.

This clonotype was detected a few times. This chain joins TRBV27 and TRBJ2-1; weak D call: TRBD2 (5 bases). The germline V gene has CDR1 MNHEY and CDR2 SMNVEV (reference sequence). V was clipped by 3 bases and J by 6 bases, with 9 bases between them. The CDR3 has 13 amino acids. CDR3 protein: CASSFYAGNEQFF. The CDR3 bases are TGTGCCAGCAGTTTTTACGCGGGCAATGAGCAGTTCTTC.

This chain connects TRBV12-3 or TRBV12-4 to TRBJ2-5; 9 bases map to TRBD1. The junction had 4 bases not matched to a gene; V was cut back by 8 bases and J by 3 bases. The CDR3 has 13 amino acids. The CDR3 DNA is TGTGCCAGCGGGGACAGGGTGGAAGAGACCCAGTACTTC. It yields the protein CASGDRVEETQYF.

This clonotype was seen more than once but under ten times. J is TRBJ1-1 and V is TRBV5-1; tentative D call: TRBD1 (5 bases). The CDR3 length is 14 residues. V lost 4 bases and J 3 bases, leaving 13 bases between the germline ends. From germline, CDR1 is SGHRS and CDR2 YFSETQ. CDR3 DNA sequence: TGCGCCAGCAGCCCTCGGCAGGGCTACACTGAAGCTTTCTTT. It translates to CASSPRQGYTEAFF.

This clonotype was detected a few times. This sequence joins TRBV12-3 or TRBV12-4 and TRBJ2-2; D might be TRBD1 or TRBD2, each matching 6 bases. Trimming took 8 bases from V and 0 from J, leaving 10 bases between them. The CDR3 extends over 14 amino acids. CDR3 protein: CASRGTPNTGELFF. In DNA form, the CDR3 reads TGTGCCAGCCGCGGGACACCGAACACCGGGGAGCTGTTTTTT.

The chain has TRBV20-1 and TRBJ1-1; no clear D. V was pared by 6 bases and J by 4 bases, with 9 bases between. The CDR3 sequence is 11 residues long. Germline CDR1 is DFQATT and CDR2 is SNEGSKA (reference sequence). The CDR3 is CSAVISTEAFF. The CDR3 DNA reads as TGCAGTGCGGTCATAAGCACTGAAGCTTTCTTT.

The chain is built from TRBV12-3 or TRBV12-4 and TRBJ1-5; D call uncertain. V was cut by 2 bases and J by 7 bases, with 15 bases left in between. This CDR3 contains 15 residues. This CDR3 reads CASSLLAAEIQPQHF. The CDR3 DNA is TGTGCCAGCAGTTTACTAGCCGCAGAAATACAGCCCCAGCATTTT.

The chain carries TRBV20-1 and TRBJ2-7; D unclear. The CDR3 has 13 residues. CDR1 is DFQATT and CDR2 is SNEGSKA in the germline V gene (reference sequence). The ends were cut back, 0 bases at V and 9 bases at J, with 15 bases in the middle. CDR3 sequence (DNA): TGCAGTGCTAGAGATCGATTAGTCGGCGGGCAGTACTTC. This codes for CSARDRLVGGQYF.

This chain joins TRBV9 and TRBJ2-3, with D perhaps matching TRBD2 (5 bases). Trimming took 2 bases from V and 2 from J, leaving 9 bases between them. CDR1 SGDLS and CDR2 YYNGEE come from the germline V gene. This CDR3 has 14 amino acids. The CDR3 sequence: CASSVEGTTDTQYF. CDR3 DNA: TGTGCCAGCAGCGTTGAGGGTACCACAGATACGCAGTATTTT.